The clone carrying this TCR beta chain has just one count. Germline-derived CDR1 and CDR2 are SGHTA and FQGNSA. V was clipped by 1 base and J by 4 bases, with 13 bases between them. The CDR3 is 15 residues long. This specimen comes from a study of blood T cell repertoires in COVID-19. Study-wide background: Whether acute or convalescent, the COVID-19 samples came from the United States, Italy and Spain. PBMCs, B-cell-depleted T cells, or T cells were the source of the cDNA or gDNA that made up the material.

Authors' methods: The authors estimated nucleated cell counts from reference gene primer amplification. Assay: immunoSEQ multiplex PCR; the TCRdb copy retains only in-frame clones and omits some. Clone size and V and J calls were adopted from that table, with D and trimming inferred from the DNA. The table includes just over 250,000 clones, about 87% detected once. The chain links TRBV7-2 to TRBJ1-1; D may be TRBD1 (6 bases). The sequenced sample was peripheral blood. The sequence came from a man aged 55 to 69 who had recovered from COVID-19. The CDR3 sequence is CASSLDFTGSTEAFF. CDR3 nucleotide sequence: TGTGCCAGCAGCTTAGACTTTACAGGGAGCACTGAAGCTTTCTTT.